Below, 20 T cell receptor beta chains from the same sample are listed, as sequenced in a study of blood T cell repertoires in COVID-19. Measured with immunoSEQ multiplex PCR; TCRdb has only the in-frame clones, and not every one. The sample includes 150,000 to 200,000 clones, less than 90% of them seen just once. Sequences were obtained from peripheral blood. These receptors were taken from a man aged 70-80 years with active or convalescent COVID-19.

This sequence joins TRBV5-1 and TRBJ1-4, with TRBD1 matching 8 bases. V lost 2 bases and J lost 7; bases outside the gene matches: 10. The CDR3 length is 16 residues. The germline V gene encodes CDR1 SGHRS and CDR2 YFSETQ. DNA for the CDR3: TGCGCCAGCAGCTTCAATGGCAGGGGGCTGGGTGAAAAACTGTTTTTT. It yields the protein CASSFNGRGLGEKLFF.

DNA for the CDR3: TGTGCCAGCAGTTACTCGGGACTAGCGGGGAACACCGGGGAGCTGTTTTTT. It is translated as CASSYSGLAGNTGELFF. The chain recombines TRBV6-2 or TRBV6-3 with TRBJ2-2; 12 nucleotides match TRBD2. This CDR3 is 17 amino acids long. Trimming removed 0 bases from V and 1 base from J; junction bases left unmatched: 0. The germline V gene has CDR1 MNHEY and CDR2 SVGEGT.

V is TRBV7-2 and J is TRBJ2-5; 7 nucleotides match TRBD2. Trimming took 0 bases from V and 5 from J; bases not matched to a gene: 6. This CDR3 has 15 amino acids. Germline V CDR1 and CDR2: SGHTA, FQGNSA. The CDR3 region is CASSLAGEGGETQYF. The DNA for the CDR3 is TGTGCCAGCAGCTTAGCCGGGGAGGGTGGGGAGACCCAGTACTTC.

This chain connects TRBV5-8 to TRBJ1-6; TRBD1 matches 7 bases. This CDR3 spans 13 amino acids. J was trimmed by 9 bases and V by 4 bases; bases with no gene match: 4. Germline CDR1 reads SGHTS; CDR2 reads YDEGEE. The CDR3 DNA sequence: TGTGCCAGCAGCCAGAACAGGGGTTCACCCCTCCACTTT. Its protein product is CASSQNRGSPLHF.

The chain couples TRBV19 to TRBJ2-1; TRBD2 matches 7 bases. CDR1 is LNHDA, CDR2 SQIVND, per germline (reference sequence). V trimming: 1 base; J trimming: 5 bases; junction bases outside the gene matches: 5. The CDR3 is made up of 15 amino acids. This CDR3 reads CASSIGGGVHNEQFF. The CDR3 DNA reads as TGTGCCAGTAGTATAGGGGGGGGTGTCCACAATGAGCAGTTCTTC.

The CDR3 region has the DNA TGTGCCAGCAGCTTAGTCCTGAGCGGCTACACCTTC. As protein: CASSLVLSGYTF. The chain is built from TRBV7-2 and TRBJ1-2, with D uncertain. V was cut by 1 base and J by 8 bases, with 8 bases left in between. This CDR3 comprises 12 residues. Germline lookup yields CDR1 SGHTA and CDR2 FQGNSA.

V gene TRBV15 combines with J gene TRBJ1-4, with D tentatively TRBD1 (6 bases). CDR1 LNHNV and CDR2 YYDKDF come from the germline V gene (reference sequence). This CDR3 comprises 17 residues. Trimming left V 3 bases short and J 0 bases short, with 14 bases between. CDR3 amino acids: CATSSPDSYTTNEKLFF. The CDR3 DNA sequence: TGTGCCACCAGCAGCCCGGACAGCTATACAACTAATGAAAAACTGTTTTTT.

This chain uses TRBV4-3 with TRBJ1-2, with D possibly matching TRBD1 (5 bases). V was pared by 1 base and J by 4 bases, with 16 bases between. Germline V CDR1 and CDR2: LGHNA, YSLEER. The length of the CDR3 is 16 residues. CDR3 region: CASSQVGQGGVYGYTF. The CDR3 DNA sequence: TGCGCCAGCAGCCAAGTCGGGCAGGGAGGTGTCTATGGCTACACCTTC.

The CDR3 reads CASTPSIETQYF. The CDR3 DNA is TGTGCCAGCACCCCATCAATAGAGACCCAGTACTTC. The chain employs TRBV7-9 and TRBJ2-5; the D is unclear. This CDR3 spans 12 amino acids. In germline, CDR1 is SEHNR, CDR2 FQNEAQ (reference sequence). V was clipped by 7 bases and J by 4 bases, with 10 bases between them.

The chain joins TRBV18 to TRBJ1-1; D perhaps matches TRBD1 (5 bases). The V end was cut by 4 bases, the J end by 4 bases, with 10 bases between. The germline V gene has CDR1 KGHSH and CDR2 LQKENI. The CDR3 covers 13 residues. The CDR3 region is CASSQRQSTEAFF. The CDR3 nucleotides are TGTGCCAGCTCACAACGACAGAGCACTGAAGCTTTCTTT. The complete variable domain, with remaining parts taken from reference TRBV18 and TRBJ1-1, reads NAGVMQNPRHLVRRRGQEARLRCSPMKGHSHVYWYRQLPEEGLKFMVYLQKENIIDESGMPKERFSAEFPKEGPSILRIQQVVRGDSAAYFCASSQRQSTEAFFGQGTRLTVV.

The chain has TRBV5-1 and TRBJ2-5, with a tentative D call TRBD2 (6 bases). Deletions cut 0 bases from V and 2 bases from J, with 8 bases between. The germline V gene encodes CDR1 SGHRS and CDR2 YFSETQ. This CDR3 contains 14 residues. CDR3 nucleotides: TGCGCCAGCAGCTTGGTGCTAGCGCAAGAGACCCAGTACTTC. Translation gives CASSLVLAQETQYF.

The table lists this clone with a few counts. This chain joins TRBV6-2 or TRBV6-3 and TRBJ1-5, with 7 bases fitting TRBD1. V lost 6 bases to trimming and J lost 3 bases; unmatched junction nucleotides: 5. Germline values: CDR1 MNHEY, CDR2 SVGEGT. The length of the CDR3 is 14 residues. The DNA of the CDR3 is TGTGCCAGCAGCCGGGACAGCCTCAATCAGCCCCAGCATTTT. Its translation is CASSRDSLNQPQHF.

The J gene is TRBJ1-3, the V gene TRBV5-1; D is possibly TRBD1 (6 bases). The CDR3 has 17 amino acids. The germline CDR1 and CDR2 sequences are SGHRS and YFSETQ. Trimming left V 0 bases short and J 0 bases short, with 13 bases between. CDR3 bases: TGCGCCAGCAGCTTGGAACCGGGACAAAGCTCTGGAAACACCATATATTTT. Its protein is CASSLEPGQSSGNTIYF.

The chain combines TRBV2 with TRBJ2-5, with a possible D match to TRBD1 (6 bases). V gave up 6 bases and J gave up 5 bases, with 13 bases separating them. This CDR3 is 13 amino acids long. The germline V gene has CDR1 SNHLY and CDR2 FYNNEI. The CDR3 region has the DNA TGTGCCAGCAGGGAAAAGGGGGTGGAGACCCAGTACTTC. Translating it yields CASREKGVETQYF. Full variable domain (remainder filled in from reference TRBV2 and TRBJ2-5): EPEVTQTPSHQVTQMGQEVILRCVPISNHLYFYWYRQILGQKVEFLVSFYNNEISEKSEIFDDQFSVERPDGSNFTLKIRSTKLEDSAMYFCASREKGVETQYFGPGTRLLVL.

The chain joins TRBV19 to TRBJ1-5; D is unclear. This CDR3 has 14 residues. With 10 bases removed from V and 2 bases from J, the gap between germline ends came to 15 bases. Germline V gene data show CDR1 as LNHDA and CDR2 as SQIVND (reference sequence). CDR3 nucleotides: TGTGCCATCTCAGACCAGAGCGGCAATCAGCCCCAGCATTTT. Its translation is CAISDQSGNQPQHF.

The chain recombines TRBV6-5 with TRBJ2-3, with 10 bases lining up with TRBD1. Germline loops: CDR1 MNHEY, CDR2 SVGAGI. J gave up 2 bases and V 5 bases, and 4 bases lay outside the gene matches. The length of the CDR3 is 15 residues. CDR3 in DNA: TGTGCCAGCAGTCGGACAGGGGGAAACACAGATACGCAGTATTTT. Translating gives CASSRTGGNTDTQYF.

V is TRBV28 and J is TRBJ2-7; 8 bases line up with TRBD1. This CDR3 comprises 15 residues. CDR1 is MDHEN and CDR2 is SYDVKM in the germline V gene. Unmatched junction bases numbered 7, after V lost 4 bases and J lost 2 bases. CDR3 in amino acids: CASSSRDRRTYEQYF. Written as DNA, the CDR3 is TGTGCCAGCAGTTCCCGGGACAGGAGAACCTACGAGCAGTACTTC.

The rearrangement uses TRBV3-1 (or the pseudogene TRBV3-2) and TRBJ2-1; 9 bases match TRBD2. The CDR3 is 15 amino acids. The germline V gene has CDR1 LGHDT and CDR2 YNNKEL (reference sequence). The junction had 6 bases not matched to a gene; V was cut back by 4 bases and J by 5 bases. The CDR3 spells CASSRSGSGHNEQFF. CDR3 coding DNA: TGTGCCAGCAGCCGTAGCGGGAGTGGCCACAATGAGCAGTTCTTC.

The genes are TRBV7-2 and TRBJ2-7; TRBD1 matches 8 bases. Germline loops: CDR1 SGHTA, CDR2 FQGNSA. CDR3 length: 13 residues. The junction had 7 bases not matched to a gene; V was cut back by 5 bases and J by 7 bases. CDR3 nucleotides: TGTGCCAGCAGCACGACAGGGGTTGGTGAGCAGTACTTC. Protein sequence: CASSTTGVGEQYF.

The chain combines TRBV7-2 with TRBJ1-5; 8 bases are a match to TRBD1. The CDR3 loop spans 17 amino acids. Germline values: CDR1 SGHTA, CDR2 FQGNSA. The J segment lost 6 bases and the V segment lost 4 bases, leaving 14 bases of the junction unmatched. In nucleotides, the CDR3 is TGTGCCAGCAGCTCACCTGGACAGGGTGTTCTCGTTCAGCCCCAGCATTTT. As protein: CASSSPGQGVLVQPQHF. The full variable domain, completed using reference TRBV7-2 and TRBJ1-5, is GAGVSQSPSNKVTEKGKDVELRCDPISGHTALYWYRQSLGQGLEFLIYFQGNSAPDKSGLPSDRFSAERTGGSVSTLTIQRTQQEDSAVYLCASSSPGQGVLVQPQHFGDGTRLSIL.